This entry lists 18 T cell receptor beta chains sequenced from one sample in a study of STAT5B mutations in CD4+ large granular lymphocyte leukemia. Clones were read by immunoSEQ multiplex PCR, and TCRdb kept only the in-frame ones, dropping some. The repertoire holds some 19,000 clones, with about 75% as singletons. Source material: CD4+ T cells from blood buffy coats. The receptors here all came from a human donor in good health.

The chain employs TRBV5-4 and TRBJ2-6; D uncertain. The germline V gene encodes CDR1 SGHNT and CDR2 YYREEE (reference sequence). V lost 1 base and J lost 0, with 5 bases in between. This CDR3 is 15 amino acids long. CDR3 nucleotide sequence: TGTGCCAGCAGCTTGAAGAGCTCTGGGGCCAACGTCCTGACTTTC. This sequence encodes CASSLKSSGANVLTF.

Only a few counts were recorded for this clone. CDR3 in DNA: TGTGCCAGCTCACCGACCCTCACAGATACGCAGTATTTT. Residues: CASSPTLTDTQYF. The chain uses TRBV18 and TRBJ2-3; D unclear. The CDR3 consists of 13 residues. The germline V and J ends were trimmed by 3 bases and 2 bases, with 6 bases remaining between them. Germline CDR1 reads KGHSH; CDR2 reads LQKENI.

This clone turned up a few times. The chain links TRBV12-5 to TRBJ1-2; D not certain. In germline, CDR1 is LGHNT, CDR2 FRNRAP. The CDR3 totals 11 residues. The V and J ends lost 4 bases and 13 bases respectively, with 13 bases between them. CDR3 coding DNA: TGTGCTAGTGGTTCCCAGGTCGTGTCCACCTTC. Residues: CASGSQVVSTF.

The sample holds a few counts of this clone. The rearrangement joins TRBV7-9 to TRBJ2-1; the match to TRBD1 covers 11 bases. From germline, CDR1 is SEHNR and CDR2 FQNEAQ (reference sequence). V dropped 3 bases and J dropped 9; count of bases not matched to a gene: 4. The CDR3 spans 14 residues. In DNA form, the CDR3 reads TGTGCCAGCAGCTTTACGGGACAGGGGGGTGAGCAGTTCTTC. It encodes CASSFTGQGGEQFF.

This clone showed up just a few times. This chain links TRBV25-1 with TRBJ1-5; D not certain. The CDR3 covers 13 residues. Trimming removed 4 bases from V and 6 bases from J, with 10 bases in between. Germline-derived CDR1 and CDR2 are MGHDK and SYGVNS. The CDR3 reads CASSGQAGQPQHF. CDR3 bases: TGTGCCAGCAGTGGCCAGGCGGGTCAGCCCCAGCATTTT.

The rearrangement joins TRBV20-1 to TRBJ2-7; the D call may be TRBD1 or TRBD2 (5 bases each). The CDR3 runs 11 residues. V dropped 6 bases and J dropped 6 bases, with 12 bases sitting between them. Per the germline V gene, CDR1 is DFQATT and CDR2 is SNEGSKA (reference sequence). Here the CDR3 reads CSAGEPSEQYF. DNA for the CDR3: TGCAGTGCAGGGGAGCCGTCCGAGCAGTACTTC.

V and J are TRBV10-2 and TRBJ2-1; 15 bases line up with TRBD2. V dropped 8 bases and J dropped 6; count of bases not matched to a gene: 5. The germline gives CDR1 WSHSY, CDR2 SAAADI. The CDR3 has 15 residues. The DNA of the CDR3 is TGCGCCAGCGGCCAGGGACTAGCGGGAGGCAATGAGCAGTTCTTC. Residues: CASGQGLAGGNEQFF.

The chain has TRBV19 and TRBJ2-1, with 9 nucleotides matching TRBD1. This CDR3 contains 15 residues. CDR1 and CDR2 (germline): LNHDA, SQIVND (reference sequence). J gave up 1 base and V 6 bases, and 4 bases lay outside the gene matches. CDR3 amino acids: CASSTGTGSYNEQFF. CDR3 DNA sequence: TGTGCCAGTAGCACCGGGACAGGGTCCTACAATGAGCAGTTCTTC. The entire variable domain, with the rest obtained from reference TRBV19 and TRBJ2-1, is as follows: DGGITQSPKYLFRKEGQNVTLSCEQNLNHDAMYWYRQDPGQGLRLIYYSQIVNDFQKGDIAEGYSVSREKKESFPLTVTSAQKNPTAFYLCASSTGTGSYNEQFFGPGTRLTVL.

The rearrangement links TRBV5-1 to TRBJ2-7; tentatively, D is TRBD1 (5 bases). Trimming stripped 0 bases from V and 4 bases from J, with 11 bases between. Looked up from germline, CDR1 is SGHRS and CDR2 is YFSETQ. The CDR3 covers 14 residues. CDR3 sequence: CASSLDGQGYEQYF. CDR3 DNA sequence: TGCGCCAGCAGCTTGGATGGCCAGGGATACGAGCAGTACTTC. Full variable domain (rest looked up from reference TRBV5-1 and TRBJ2-7): KAGVTQTPRYLIKTRGQQVTLSCSPISGHRSVSWYQQTPGQGLQFLFEYFSETQRNKGNFPGRFSGRQFSNSRSEMNVSTLELGDSALYLCASSLDGQGYEQYFGPGTRLTVT.

The chain recombines TRBV4-2 with TRBJ1-4; 7 bases are shared with TRBD1. The CDR3 totals 16 residues. J lost 7 bases, V lost 2 bases, and 10 bases had no gene match. Germline-derived CDR1 and CDR2 are LGHNA and YNFKEQ. CDR3 amino acids: CASSQRPGTAGEKLFF. Written as DNA, the CDR3 is TGTGCCAGCAGCCAACGACCCGGGACAGCGGGTGAAAAACTGTTTTTT.

The gene calls are TRBV6-5 and TRBJ1-1; D may be TRBD1 (6 bases). Germline assignment: CDR1 MNHEY and CDR2 SVGAGI. CDR3 length: 14 amino acids. The V gene lost 4 bases and the J gene lost 11 bases, with 20 bases spanning the gap. The DNA for the CDR3 is TGTGCCAGCAGTTCTTCCCGGGGACAAGTTGGGGCTTTCTTT. It encodes CASSSSRGQVGAFF.

This chain joins TRBV6-5 and TRBJ1-2; tentative D call: TRBD1 (5 bases). Trimming took off 0 bases at V and 7 bases at J, with 9 bases between the two ends. CDR1 and CDR2 from the germline V gene are MNHEY and SVGAGI. The CDR3 runs to 13 residues. CDR3 sequence (DNA): TGTGCCAGCAGTTACTCTTCAGGGATTGGCTACACCTTC. It specifies CASSYSSGIGYTF.

Only one count was recorded for this clone. V usage is TRBV28 and J usage is TRBJ2-7, with 14 bases lining up with TRBD2. The CDR3 extends over 19 amino acids. CDR1 is MDHEN, CDR2 SYDVKM, per germline. Trimming took 1 base from V and 4 from J; bases not matched to a gene: 12. CDR3 sequence (DNA): TGTGCCAGCAGTTTATTGGCAGGGGGAAGACTAGCGGGAGGGTACGAGCAGTACTTC. Translation: CASSLLAGGRLAGGYEQYF.

The V gene is TRBV7-9, the J gene TRBJ2-2, with TRBD1 matching 9 bases. The CDR3 runs to 16 residues. Unmatched junction bases numbered 5, after V lost 5 bases and J lost 1 base. CDR1 and CDR2 from the germline V gene are SEHNR and FQNEAQ (reference sequence). CDR3 sequence reads: CASSHRDRVNTGELFF. In DNA form, the CDR3 reads TGTGCCAGCAGCCACCGGGACAGGGTGAACACCGGGGAGCTGTTTTTT.

V usage is TRBV29-1 and J usage is TRBJ2-7, with 10 bases aligning to TRBD1. The CDR3 has 13 residues. In germline, CDR1 is SQVTM, CDR2 ANQGSEA. Unmatched junction bases numbered 2, after V lost 2 bases and J lost 4 bases. The CDR3 region has the DNA TGCAGCGTTGAATGGGACAGGGGATACGAGCAGTACTTC. It translates to CSVEWDRGYEQYF.

The V call is TRBV6-5, the J call TRBJ2-7; perhaps TRBD1 as D (7 bases). Germline V gives CDR1 MNHEY, CDR2 SVGAGI. V was clipped by 0 bases and J by 3 bases, with 12 bases between them. The CDR3 runs to 15 residues. The CDR3 region is CASSYSLQGGYEQYF. The CDR3 nucleotides read TGTGCCAGCAGTTACTCGCTGCAGGGGGGCTACGAGCAGTACTTC.

This clone was counted between two and nine times. The CDR3: CASSLTGSKLFF. CDR3 in DNA: TGTGCCAGCAGCTTGACAGGGTCGAAACTGTTTTTT. The chain links TRBV7-2 to TRBJ1-4; 7 bases are shared with TRBD1. V dropped 3 bases and J dropped 11; count of bases not matched to a gene: 3. CDR1 and CDR2 (germline): SGHTA, FQGNSA. This CDR3 has 12 amino acids.

The rearrangement uses TRBV5-4 and TRBJ2-7, with 9 bases aligning to TRBD2. The germline V gene has CDR1 SGHNT and CDR2 YYREEE (reference sequence). Trimming at V came to 4 bases and at J to 9 bases, leaving 5 bases not matched to a gene. The CDR3 runs 12 residues. CDR3 loop: CASSKPSGAQYF. CDR3 DNA sequence: TGTGCCAGCAGCAAACCTAGCGGGGCGCAGTACTTC.